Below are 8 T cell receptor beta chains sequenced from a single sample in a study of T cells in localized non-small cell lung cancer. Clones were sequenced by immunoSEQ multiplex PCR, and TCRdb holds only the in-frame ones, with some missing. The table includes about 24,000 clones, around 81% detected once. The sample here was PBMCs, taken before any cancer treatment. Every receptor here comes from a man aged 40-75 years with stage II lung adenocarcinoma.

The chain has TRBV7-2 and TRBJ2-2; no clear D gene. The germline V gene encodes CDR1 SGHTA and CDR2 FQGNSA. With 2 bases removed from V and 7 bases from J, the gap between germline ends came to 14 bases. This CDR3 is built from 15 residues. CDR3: CASSLIGVRGGELFF. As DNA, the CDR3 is TGTGCCAGCAGCTTAATTGGAGTTCGTGGCGGGGAGCTGTTTTTT.

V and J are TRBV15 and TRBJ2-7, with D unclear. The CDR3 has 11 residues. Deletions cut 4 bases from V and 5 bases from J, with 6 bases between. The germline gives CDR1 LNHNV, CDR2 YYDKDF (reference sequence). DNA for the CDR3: TGTGCCACCAGCATAGGCGACGAGCAGTACTTC. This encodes CATSIGDEQYF.

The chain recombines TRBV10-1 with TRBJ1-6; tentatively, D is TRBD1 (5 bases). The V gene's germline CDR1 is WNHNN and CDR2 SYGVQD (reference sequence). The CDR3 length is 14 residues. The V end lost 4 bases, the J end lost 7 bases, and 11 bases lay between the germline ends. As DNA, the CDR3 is TGCGCCAGCAGTGTGGGGGGAGCCAATTCACCCCTCCACTTT. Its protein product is CASSVGGANSPLHF.

CDR3 sequence (DNA): TGTGCCAGCAGTCCCCGGGACAGGGGGAACACTGAAGCTTTCTTT. Translated: CASSPRDRGNTEAFF. The chain links TRBV25-1 to TRBJ1-1; 10 nucleotides align to TRBD1. Germline V gene data show CDR1 as MGHDK and CDR2 as SYGVNS. Trimming removed 5 bases from V and 1 base from J; junction bases left unmatched: 4. The CDR3 totals 15 residues.

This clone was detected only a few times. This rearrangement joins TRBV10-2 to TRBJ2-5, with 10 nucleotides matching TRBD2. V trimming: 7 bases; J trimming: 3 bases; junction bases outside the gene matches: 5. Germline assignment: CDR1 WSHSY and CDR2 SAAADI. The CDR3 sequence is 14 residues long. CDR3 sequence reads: CASMYTSGEETQYF. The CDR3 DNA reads TGCGCCAGCATGTATACTAGCGGGGAAGAGACCCAGTACTTC.

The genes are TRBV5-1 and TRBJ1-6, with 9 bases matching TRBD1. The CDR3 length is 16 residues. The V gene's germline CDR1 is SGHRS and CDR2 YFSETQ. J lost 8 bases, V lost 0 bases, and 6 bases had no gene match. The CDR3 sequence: CASSLGGQGRDSPLHF. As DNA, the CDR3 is TGCGCCAGCAGCTTGGGGGGACAGGGAAGAGATTCACCCCTCCACTTT.

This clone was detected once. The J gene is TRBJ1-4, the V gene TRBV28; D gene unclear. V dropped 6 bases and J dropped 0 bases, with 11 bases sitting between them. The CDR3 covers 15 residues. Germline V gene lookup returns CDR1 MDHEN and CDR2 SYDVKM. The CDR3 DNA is TGTGCCAGCAGGCCCATGGGATCAACTAATGAAAAACTGTTTTTT. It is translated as CASRPMGSTNEKLFF.

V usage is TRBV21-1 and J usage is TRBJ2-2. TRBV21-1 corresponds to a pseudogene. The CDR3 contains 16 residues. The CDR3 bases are TGTGCCAGCAGCAGTTCCGGGACGGCGAACACCGGGGAGCTGTTTTTT. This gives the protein CASSSSGTANTGELFF.